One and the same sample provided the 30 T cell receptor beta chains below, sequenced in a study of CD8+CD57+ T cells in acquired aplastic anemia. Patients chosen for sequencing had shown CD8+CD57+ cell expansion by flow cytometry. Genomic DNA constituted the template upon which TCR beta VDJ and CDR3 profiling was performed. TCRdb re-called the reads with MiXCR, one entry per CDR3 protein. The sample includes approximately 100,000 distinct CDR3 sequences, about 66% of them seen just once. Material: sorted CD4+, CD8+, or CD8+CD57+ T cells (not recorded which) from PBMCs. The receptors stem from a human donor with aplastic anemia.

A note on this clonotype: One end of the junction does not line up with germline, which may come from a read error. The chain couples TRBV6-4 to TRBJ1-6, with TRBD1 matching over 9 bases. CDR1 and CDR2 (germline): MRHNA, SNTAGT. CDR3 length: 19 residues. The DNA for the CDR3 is TGTGCCAGCAGCGACTCCGGGACAGGGTTCCGCTCCTATAATTCACCCCTCCACTTT. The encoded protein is CASSDSGTGFRSYNSPLHF.

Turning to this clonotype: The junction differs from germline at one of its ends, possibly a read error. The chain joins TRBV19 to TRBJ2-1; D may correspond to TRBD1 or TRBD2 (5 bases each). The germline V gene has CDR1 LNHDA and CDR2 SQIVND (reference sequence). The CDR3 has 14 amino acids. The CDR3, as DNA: TGTGCCAGTAGTATGGGGGACGGCCGCAATCAGCAGTTCTTC. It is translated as CASSMGDGRNQQFF.

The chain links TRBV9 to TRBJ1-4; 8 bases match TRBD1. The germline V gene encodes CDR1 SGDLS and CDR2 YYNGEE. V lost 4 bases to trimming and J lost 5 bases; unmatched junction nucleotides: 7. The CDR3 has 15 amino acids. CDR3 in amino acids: CASSIRQGPNEKLFF. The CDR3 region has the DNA TGTGCCAGCAGCATTCGACAGGGGCCAAATGAAAAACTGTTTTTT. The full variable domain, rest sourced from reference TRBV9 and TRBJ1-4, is DSGVTQTPKHLITATGQRVTLRCSPRSGDLSVYWYQQSLDQGLQFLIQYYNGEERAKGNILERFSAQQFPDLHSELNLSSLELGDSALYFCASSIRQGPNEKLFFGSGTQLSVL.

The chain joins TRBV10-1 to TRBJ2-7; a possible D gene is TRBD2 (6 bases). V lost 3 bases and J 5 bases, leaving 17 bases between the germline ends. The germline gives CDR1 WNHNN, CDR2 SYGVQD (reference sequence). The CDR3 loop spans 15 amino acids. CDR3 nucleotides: TGCGCCAGCAGTGAAGGTGGGGGGAGAGTCAACGAGCAGTACTTC. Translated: CASSEGGGRVNEQYF.

The CDR3 DNA reads TGTGCCAGCAGCTTCCGGGCCGAGGTCGGAGGGACCCAGTACTTC. Its protein is CASSFRAEVGGTQYF. This chain connects TRBV7-8 to TRBJ2-5, with a tentative D call TRBD2 (5 bases). This CDR3 has 15 residues. Looked up from germline, CDR1 is SGHVS and CDR2 is FQNEAQ. Trimming left V 3 bases short and J 7 bases short, with 18 bases between.

The CDR3: CASTKTGTGNTIYF. For the CDR3, the DNA is TGTGCCAGCACCAAAACCGGGACAGGGAACACCATATATTTT. This chain links TRBV9 with TRBJ1-3; 9 bases line up with TRBD1. The CDR3 consists of 14 residues. V lost 6 bases and J lost 7; bases outside the gene matches: 8. The germline V gene has CDR1 SGDLS and CDR2 YYNGEE.

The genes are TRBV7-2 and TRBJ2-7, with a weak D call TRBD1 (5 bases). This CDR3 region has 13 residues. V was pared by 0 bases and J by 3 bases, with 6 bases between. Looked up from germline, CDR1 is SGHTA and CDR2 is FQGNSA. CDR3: CASSLAQVYEQYF. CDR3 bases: TGTGCCAGCAGCTTAGCACAGGTCTACGAGCAGTACTTC.

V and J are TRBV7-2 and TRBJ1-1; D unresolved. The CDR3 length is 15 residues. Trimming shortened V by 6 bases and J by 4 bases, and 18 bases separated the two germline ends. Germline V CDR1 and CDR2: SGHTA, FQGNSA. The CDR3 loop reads CASSEAGLGSTEAFF. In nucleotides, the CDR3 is TGTGCCAGCAGTGAAGCGGGGTTGGGATCCACTGAAGCTTTCTTT. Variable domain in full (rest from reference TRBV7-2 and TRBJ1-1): GAGVSQSPSNKVTEKGKDVELRCDPISGHTALYWYRQSLGQGLEFLIYFQGNSAPDKSGLPSDRFSAERTGGSVSTLTIQRTQQEDSAVYLCASSEAGLGSTEAFFGQGTRLTVV.

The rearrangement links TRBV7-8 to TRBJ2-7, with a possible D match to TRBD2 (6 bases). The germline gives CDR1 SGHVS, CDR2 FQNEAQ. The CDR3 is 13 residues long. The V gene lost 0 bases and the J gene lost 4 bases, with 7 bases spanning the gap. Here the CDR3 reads CASSLAGGYEQYF. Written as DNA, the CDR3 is TGTGCCAGCAGCTTAGCGGGAGGATACGAGCAGTACTTC.

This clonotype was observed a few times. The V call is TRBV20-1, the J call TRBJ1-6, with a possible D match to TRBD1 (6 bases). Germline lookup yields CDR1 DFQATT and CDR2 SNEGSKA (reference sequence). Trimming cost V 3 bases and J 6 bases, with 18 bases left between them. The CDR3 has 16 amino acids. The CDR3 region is CSASSTDSGVNSPLHF. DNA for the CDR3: TGCAGTGCTAGCTCCACCGACTCAGGGGTTAATTCACCCCTCCACTTT.

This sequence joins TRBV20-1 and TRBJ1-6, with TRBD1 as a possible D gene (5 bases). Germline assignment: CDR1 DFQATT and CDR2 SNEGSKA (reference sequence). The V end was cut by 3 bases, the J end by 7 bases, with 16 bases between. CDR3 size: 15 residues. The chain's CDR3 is CSASSAGTENSPLHF. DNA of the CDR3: TGCAGTGCTAGCTCGGCCGGGACGGAGAATTCACCCCTCCACTTT.

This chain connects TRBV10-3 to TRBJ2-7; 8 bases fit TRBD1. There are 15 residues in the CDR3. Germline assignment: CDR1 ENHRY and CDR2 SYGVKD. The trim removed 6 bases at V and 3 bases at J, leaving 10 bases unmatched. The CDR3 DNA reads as TGTGCCATCAGCGGGGCGTCAGGGGGCAGCTACGAGCAGTACTTC. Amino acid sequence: CAISGASGGSYEQYF.

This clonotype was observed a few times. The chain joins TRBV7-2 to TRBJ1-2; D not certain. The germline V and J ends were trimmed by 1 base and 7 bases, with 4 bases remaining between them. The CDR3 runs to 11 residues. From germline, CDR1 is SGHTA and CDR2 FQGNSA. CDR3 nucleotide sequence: TGTGCCAGCAGCTTAGGTCTTGGCTACACCTTC. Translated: CASSLGLGYTF.

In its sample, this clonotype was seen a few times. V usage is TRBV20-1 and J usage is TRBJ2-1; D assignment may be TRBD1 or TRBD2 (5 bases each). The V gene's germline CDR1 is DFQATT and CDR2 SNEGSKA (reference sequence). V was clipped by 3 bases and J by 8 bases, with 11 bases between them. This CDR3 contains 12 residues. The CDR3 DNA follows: TGCAGTGCTAGGGAGGACAAGGATGAGCAGTTCTTC. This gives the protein CSAREDKDEQFF.

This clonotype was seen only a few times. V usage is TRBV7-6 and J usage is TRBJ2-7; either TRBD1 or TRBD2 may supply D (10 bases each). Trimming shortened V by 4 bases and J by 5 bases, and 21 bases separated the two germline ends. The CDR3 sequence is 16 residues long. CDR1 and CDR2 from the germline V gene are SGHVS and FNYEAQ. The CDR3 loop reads CASSSLAGQGFDEQYF. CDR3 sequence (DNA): TGTGCCAGCAGCTCACTAGCGGGACAGGGGTTTGACGAGCAGTACTTC.

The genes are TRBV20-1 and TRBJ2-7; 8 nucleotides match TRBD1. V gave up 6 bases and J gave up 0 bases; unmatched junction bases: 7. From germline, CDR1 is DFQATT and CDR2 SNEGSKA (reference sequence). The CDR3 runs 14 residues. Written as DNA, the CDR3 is TGCAGTGCCGGGCGGACAGGGAGCTCCTACGAGCAGTACTTC. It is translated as CSAGRTGSSYEQYF.

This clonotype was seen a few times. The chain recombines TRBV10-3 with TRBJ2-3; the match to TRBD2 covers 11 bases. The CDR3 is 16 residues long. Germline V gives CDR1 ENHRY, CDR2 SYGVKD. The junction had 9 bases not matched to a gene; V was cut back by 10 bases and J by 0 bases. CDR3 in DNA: TGTGCCACCCACGATTCTAGCGGGAGGAGCACAGATACGCAGTATTTT. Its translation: CATHDSSGRSTDTQYF.

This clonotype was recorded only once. CDR3 nucleotide sequence: TGCAGTGCTAGAAAGGTAGCGGCCACAGATACGCAGTATTTT. It specifies CSARKVAATDTQYF. This chain joins TRBV20-1 and TRBJ2-3; tentatively, D is TRBD2 (6 bases). The CDR3 is made up of 14 amino acids. Germline values: CDR1 DFQATT, CDR2 SNEGSKA (reference sequence). Trimming took off 2 bases at V and 2 bases at J, with 11 bases between the two ends.

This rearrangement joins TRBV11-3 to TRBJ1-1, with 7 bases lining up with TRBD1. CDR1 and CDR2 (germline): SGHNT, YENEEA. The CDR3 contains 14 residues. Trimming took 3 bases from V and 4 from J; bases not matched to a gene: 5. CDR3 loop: CASSFQGVITEAFF. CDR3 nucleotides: TGTGCCAGCAGCTTTCAGGGGGTTATCACTGAAGCTTTCTTT.

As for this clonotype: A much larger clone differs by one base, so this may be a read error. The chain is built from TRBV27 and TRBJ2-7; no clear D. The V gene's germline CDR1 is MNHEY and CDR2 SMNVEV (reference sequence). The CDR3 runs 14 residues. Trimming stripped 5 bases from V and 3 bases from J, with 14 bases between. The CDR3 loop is CASSPPRSHYEQYF. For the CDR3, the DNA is TGTGCCAGCAGTCCCCCCAGGTCCCACTACGAGCAGTACTTC.

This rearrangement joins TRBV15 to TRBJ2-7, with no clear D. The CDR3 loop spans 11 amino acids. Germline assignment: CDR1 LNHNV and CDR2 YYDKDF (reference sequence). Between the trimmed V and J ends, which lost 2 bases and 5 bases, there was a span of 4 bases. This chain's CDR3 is CATSRTHEQYF. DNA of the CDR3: TGTGCCACCAGCAGAACCCACGAGCAGTACTTC.

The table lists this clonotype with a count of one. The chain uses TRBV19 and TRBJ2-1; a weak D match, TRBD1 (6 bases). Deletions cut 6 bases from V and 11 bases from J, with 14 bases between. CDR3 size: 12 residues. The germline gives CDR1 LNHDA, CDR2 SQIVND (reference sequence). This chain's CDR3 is CASSPPGEKQFF. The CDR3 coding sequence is TGTGCCAGTAGCCCACCAGGGGAAAAGCAGTTCTTC.

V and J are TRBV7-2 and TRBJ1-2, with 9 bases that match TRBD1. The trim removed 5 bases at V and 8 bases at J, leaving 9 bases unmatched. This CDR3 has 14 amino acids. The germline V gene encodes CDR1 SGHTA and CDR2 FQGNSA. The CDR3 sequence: CASSPTGTGRGYTF. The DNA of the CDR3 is TGTGCCAGCAGCCCGACCGGGACAGGGCGCGGCTACACCTTC.

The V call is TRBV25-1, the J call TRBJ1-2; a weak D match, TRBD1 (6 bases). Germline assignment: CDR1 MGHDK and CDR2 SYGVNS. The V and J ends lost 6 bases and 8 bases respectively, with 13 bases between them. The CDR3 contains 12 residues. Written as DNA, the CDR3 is TGTGCCAGCAGCGCCGGGGGGGGCGGCTACACCTTC. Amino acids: CASSAGGGGYTF.

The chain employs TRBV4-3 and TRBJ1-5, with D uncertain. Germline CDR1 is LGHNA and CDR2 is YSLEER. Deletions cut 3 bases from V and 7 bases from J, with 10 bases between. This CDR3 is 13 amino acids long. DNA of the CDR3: TGCGCCAGCAGCCAGTTGATCCTCCAGCCCCAGCATTTT. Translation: CASSQLILQPQHF.

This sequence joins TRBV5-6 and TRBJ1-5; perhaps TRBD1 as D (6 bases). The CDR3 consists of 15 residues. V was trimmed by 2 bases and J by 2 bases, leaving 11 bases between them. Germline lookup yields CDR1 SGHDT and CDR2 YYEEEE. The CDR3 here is CASSLGGFGNQPQHF. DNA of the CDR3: TGTGCCAGCAGCTTAGGGGGGTTTGGCAATCAGCCCCAGCATTTT.

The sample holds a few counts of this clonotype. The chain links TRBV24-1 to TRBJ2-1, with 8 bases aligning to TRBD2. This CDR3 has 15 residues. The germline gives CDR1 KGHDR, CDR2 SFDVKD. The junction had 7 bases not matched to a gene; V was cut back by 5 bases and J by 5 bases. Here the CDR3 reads CATSGGREGHNEQFF. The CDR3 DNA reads TGTGCCACCAGTGGGGGCCGGGAGGGGCACAATGAGCAGTTCTTC.

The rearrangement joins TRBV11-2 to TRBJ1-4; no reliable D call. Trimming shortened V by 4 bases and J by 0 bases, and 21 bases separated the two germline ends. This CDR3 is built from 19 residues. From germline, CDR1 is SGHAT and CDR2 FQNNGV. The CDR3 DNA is TGTGCCAGCAGCTCGAACTATAGGAAACGGTCCCCAACTAATGAAAAACTGTTTTTT. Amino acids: CASSSNYRKRSPTNEKLFF.

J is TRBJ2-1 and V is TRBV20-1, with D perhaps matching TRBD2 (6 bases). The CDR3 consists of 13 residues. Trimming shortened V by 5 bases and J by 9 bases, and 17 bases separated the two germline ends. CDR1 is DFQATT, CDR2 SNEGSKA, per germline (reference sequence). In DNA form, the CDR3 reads TGCAGTGCTGGAAAGGACGGAGCGGGTGAGCAGTTCTTC. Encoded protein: CSAGKDGAGEQFF.

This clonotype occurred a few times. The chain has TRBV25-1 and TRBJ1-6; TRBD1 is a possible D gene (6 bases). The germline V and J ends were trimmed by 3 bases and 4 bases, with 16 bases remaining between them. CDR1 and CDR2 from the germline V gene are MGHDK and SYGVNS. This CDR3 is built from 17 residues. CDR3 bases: TGTGCCAGCAGTGACGACGGCAGAAGGGGGTATAATTCACCCCTCCACTTT. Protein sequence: CASSDDGRRGYNSPLHF.